This is a list of T cell receptor beta chains from one sample in a study of technical replicates of blood from a few donors. Libraries were prepared by immunoSEQ multiplex PCR; TCRdb keeps only in-frame clonotypes and omits some of them. Here the sample spans about 80,000 clones, around 91% being singletons. Input material: T cells isolated from PBMCs. The receptors were sampled from a human donor in good health. CDR3s include the opening cysteine and the closing phenylalanine or tryptophan.

V	CDR3
TRBV18	CASSPTPGTDEKLFF
TRBV7-3	CASSLTQTSGQETQYF
TRBV5-8	CASSLNGGDDNEKLFF
TRBV28	CASKGAGLNTGELFF
TRBV7-9	CASSLNRVGVNTEAFF
TRBV5-6	CASSLQIYEQYF
TRBV9	CASSVTDYGYTF
TRBV7-9	CASSSGTSYNEQFF
TRBV27	CASSATGTYGYTF
TRBV28	CASSLPSAGNSQETQYF
TRBV7-2	CASSLGYEAEQETQYF
TRBV5-1	CASSLGGYEQYF
TRBV7-6	CASSLRGRDEQFF
TRBV9	CASSVGGGGWNTEAFF
TRBV25-1	CATMRQGMNYGYTF
TRBV27	CASSSYLGADTQYF
TRBV5-1	CASSSRLGQGDTQYF
TRBV9	CASSVDRGIAGELFF
TRBV7-2	CASSLRANSGNTIYF
TRBV4-1	CASSQVGRRQGSGFEQFF
TRBV11-3	CASSLGQGSNQPQHF
TRBV12-5	CASGLESSYEQYF
TRBV16	CASSPGGAPNTEAFF
TRBV28	CASSLTSERGFYEQYF
TRBV7-7	CASSLDGGDTGELFF
TRBV27	CASSLSGQGAVEQFF
TRBV11-2	CASSLNTGGATEAFF
TRBV10-3	CAISQGAINEKLFF
TRBV7-9	CASSFEVSEAFF
TRBV28	CASRGIRGQSGNTIYF
TRBV27	CASSLLGGRETQYF
TRBV7-9	CASSRGTTNTGELFF
TRBV7-6	CASSPGLAVIQETQYF
TRBV5-1	CASSWGGTGGYEQYF
TRBV29-1	CSTSQGDNQPQHF
TRBV4-2	CASSQEAGLANEQFF
TRBV29-1	CSVRDRGNEDGYTF
TRBV27	CASSYDRGRQPQHF
TRBV9	CASSVGRGYYEQYF
TRBV14	CASSLDRGQETQYF
TRBV4-3	CASSQDIGHFVTDTQYF
TRBV5-1	CASSLRGGAASDTQYF
TRBV27	CASSLFNSEYSEQYF
TRBV7-5	CARSSEGVKLLYGYTF
TRBV27	CASSLSGTIHEQYF
TRBV7-8	CASSLAQGATEAFF
TRBV18	CASSPRQLIDEKLFF
TRBV27	CASSLGQSPLQPQHF
TRBV2	CASSETIQNQPQHF
TRBV29-1	CSSGQSPYEQYF
TRBV2	CASSWDRSWSYNEQFF
TRBV7-6	CASSLVGGRSGANVLTF
TRBV29-1	CSVGQGGTDTQYF
TRBV19	CASSPRTGVFYGYTF
TRBV18	CASSAGAWPPSEQYF
TRBV6-5	CATQGETEAFF
TRBV4-3	CASSQEAVAYNEQFF
TRBV5-4	CASSASGSYNEQFF
TRBV30	CAWEDRGGYTF